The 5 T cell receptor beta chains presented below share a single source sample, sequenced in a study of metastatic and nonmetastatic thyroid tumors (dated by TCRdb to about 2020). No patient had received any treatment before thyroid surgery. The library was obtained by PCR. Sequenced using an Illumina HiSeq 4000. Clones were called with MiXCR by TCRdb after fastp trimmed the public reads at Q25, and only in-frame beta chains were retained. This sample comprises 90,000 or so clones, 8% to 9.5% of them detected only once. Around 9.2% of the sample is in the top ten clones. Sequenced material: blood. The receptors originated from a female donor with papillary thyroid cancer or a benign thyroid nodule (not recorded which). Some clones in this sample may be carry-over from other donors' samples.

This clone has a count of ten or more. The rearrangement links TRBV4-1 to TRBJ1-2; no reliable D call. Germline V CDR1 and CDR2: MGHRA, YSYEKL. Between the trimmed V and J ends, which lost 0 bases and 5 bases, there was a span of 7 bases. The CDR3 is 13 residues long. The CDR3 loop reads CASSQDLDYGYTF. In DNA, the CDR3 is TGCGCCAGCAGCCAAGATCTAGATTATGGCTACACCTTC.

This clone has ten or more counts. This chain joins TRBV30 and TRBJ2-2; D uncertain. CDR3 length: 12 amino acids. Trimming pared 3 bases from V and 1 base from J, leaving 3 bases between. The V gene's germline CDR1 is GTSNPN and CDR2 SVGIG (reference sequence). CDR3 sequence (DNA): TGTGCCTGGAGCCGGAACACCGGGGAGCTGTTTTTT. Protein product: CAWSRNTGELFF. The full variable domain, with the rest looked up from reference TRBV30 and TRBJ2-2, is SQTIHQWPATLVQPVGSPLSLECTVEGTSNPNLYWYRQAAGRGLQLLFYSVGIGQISSEVPQNLSASRPQDRQFILSSKKLLLSDSGFYLCAWSRNTGELFFGEGSRLTVL.

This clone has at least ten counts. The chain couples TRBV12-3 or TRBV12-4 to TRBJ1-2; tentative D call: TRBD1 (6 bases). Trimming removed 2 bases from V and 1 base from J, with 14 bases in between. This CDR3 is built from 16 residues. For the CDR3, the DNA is TGTGCCAGCAGTTTACGTCAGGGGAGGGGTAACTATGGCTACACCTTC. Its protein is CASSLRQGRGNYGYTF.

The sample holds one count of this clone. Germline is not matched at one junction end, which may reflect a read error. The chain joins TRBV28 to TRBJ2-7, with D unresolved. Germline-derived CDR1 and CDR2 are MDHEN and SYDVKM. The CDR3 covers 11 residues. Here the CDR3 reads CASSSLYEQYF. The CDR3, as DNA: TGTGCCAGCAGTTCCCTGTACGAACAGTACTTC.

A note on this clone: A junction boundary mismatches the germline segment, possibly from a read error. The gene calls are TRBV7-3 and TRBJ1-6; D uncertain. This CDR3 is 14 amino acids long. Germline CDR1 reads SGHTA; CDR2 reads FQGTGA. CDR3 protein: CASSFSPDNSPPHF. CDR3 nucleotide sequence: TGTGCCAGCAGCTTTTCACCGGATAATTCGCCCCCCCACTTT.